The rows below give T cell receptor beta chains drawn from one sample of a study of blood T cells in healthy people across ages. TCRdb re-called the 5' RACE reads through MiXCR, storing one row per CDR3 protein. The table lists hundreds of thousands of distinct CDR3 sequences, around 20% of them singletons. Sequencing was done on a sample of blood. Receptor source: a man aged 70-80 years in good health. Each CDR3 is given with its conserved first and last residue. The D gene is left open where the match is weak. Size tells how often a clone was seen (once, few, many) or the class of an expanded clone, and some rows leave it out.

d_gene: NA; abundance: NA; j_gene: TRBJ1-2; v_gene: TRBV6-2/TRBV6-3; CDR3aa: CASSWDTTNCGYTF; CDR3nt: TGTGCCAGCAGTTGGGACACGACAAACTGTGGCTACACCTTC
d_gene: NA; abundance: NA; j_gene: TRBJ2-3; v_gene: TRBV15; CDR3aa: CATSPRRGASTDTQYF; CDR3nt: TGTGCCACCAGCCCGAGGAGGGGGGCTAGCACAGATACGCAGTATTTT
d_gene: TRBD2; abundance: few; j_gene: TRBJ2-1; v_gene: TRBV29-1; CDR3aa: CSALGLPNSYNERFF; CDR3nt: TGCAGCGCATTGGGACTACCAAACTCCTACAATGAGCGGTTCTTC
d_gene: NA; abundance: few; j_gene: TRBJ2-3; v_gene: TRBV7-9; CDR3aa: CASARDTNTDTQYF; CDR3nt: TGTGCCAGCGCCAGGGACACCAACACAGATACGCAGTATTTT
d_gene: NA; abundance: few; j_gene: TRBJ2-7; v_gene: TRBV9; CDR3aa: CASGVDGGDRNYEQYF; CDR3nt: TGTGCCAGCGGCGTAGATGGGGGGGACAGAAACTACGAGCAGTACTTC
d_gene: NA; abundance: NA; j_gene: TRBJ2-7; v_gene: TRBV12-5; CDR3aa: CASVSERGSYEQYF; CDR3nt: TGTGCTAGTGTCTCCGAGCGAGGGTCCTACGAGCAGTACTTC
d_gene: TRBD1; abundance: NA; j_gene: TRBJ1-1; v_gene: TRBV7-9; CDR3aa: CASRTGQGHEAFF; CDR3nt: TGTGCCAGCAGAACGGGACAGGGTCATGAAGCTTTCTTT
d_gene: NA; abundance: NA; j_gene: TRBJ2-1; v_gene: TRBV19; CDR3aa: CASTNVVLGEQFF; CDR3nt: TGTGCCAGTACTAATGTGGTTTTAGGTGAGCAGTTCTTC
d_gene: NA; abundance: NA; j_gene: TRBJ2-2; v_gene: TRBV20-1; CDR3aa: CSARDPRARTGELFF; CDR3nt: TGCAGTGCTAGAGATCCCAGGGCGCGCACCGGGGAGCTGTTTTTT
d_gene: TRBD2; abundance: NA; j_gene: TRBJ2-1; v_gene: TRBV4-1; CDR3aa: CASSQERVGGPYNEQFF; CDR3nt: TGCGCCAGCAGCCAAGAGAGGGTGGGAGGGCCTTACAATGAGCAGTTCTTC
d_gene: NA; abundance: NA; j_gene: TRBJ1-5; v_gene: TRBV4-1; CDR3aa: CASSPEGVQPQHF; CDR3nt: TGCGCCAGCAGCCCGGAGGGGGTTCAGCCCCAGCATTTT
d_gene: NA; abundance: few; j_gene: TRBJ2-1; v_gene: TRBV2; CDR3aa: CASSEQAGIGEQFF; CDR3nt: TGTGCCAGCAGTGAGCAGGCAGGGATTGGTGAGCAGTTCTTC
d_gene: TRBD2; abundance: NA; j_gene: TRBJ2-1; v_gene: TRBV5-6; CDR3aa: CASSWTSGTTGNEQFF; CDR3nt: TGTGCCAGCAGCTGGACTAGCGGGACGACAGGGAATGAGCAGTTCTTC
d_gene: NA; abundance: many; j_gene: TRBJ2-5; v_gene: TRBV9; CDR3aa: CASSVGGRVQETQYF; CDR3nt: TGTGCCAGCAGCGTAGGCGGGCGCGTACAGGAGACCCAGTACTTC
d_gene: TRBD2; abundance: NA; j_gene: TRBJ2-1; v_gene: TRBV5-1; CDR3aa: CASSFPRLASYNEQFF; CDR3nt: TGCGCCAGCAGCTTCCCTAGACTAGCGTCCTACAATGAGCAGTTCTTC
d_gene: NA; abundance: few; j_gene: TRBJ2-1; v_gene: TRBV6-6; CDR3aa: CASSYRDSVEQFF; CDR3nt: TGTGCCAGCAGTTACCGTGATAGCGTGGAGCAGTTCTTC
d_gene: NA; abundance: NA; j_gene: TRBJ1-1; v_gene: TRBV7-2; CDR3aa: CASSFDIGPEAFF; CDR3nt: TGTGCCAGCAGCTTCGACATCGGACCTGAAGCTTTCTTT
d_gene: TRBD2; abundance: few; j_gene: TRBJ2-1; v_gene: TRBV18; CDR3aa: CASSGQLADNEQFF; CDR3nt: TGTGCCAGCTCAGGCCAACTAGCGGACAATGAGCAGTTCTTC